Here is one T cell receptor (beta chain) with its context. The specificity of this receptor is unknown. Base qualities are missing; no much larger clone stands one base away. The same CDR3 also results from other DNA sequences found in this sample. Using the deep immunoSEQ assay, TCR CDR3 regions were amplified from genomic DNA by multiplex PCR. Extracted genomic DNA from each cell subset was distributed evenly across all wells of several immunoSEQ 96-well plates, and each plate was treated as a replicate. Each replicate PCR for unsorted PBMC received roughly 300 ng genomic DNA, equal to approximately 29,000 T cell genomes. Unsorted PBMC genomic DNA was sequenced across ten immunoSEQ deep assay plates. The purified libraries were quantified using a Qubit 3.0 fluorometer, sized with a Bioanalyzer 2100, and then quantified again using the KAPA Library Quantification kit. Every immunoSEQ 96-well plate was sequenced on a separate single-read 150-cycle Illumina NextSeq 550 flow cell. Processing in the source paper ran as follows. Because the immunoSEQ output held only junctional sequences and lacked quality scores, the filtering could not match the filtering applied to full-length reads. To assign V/J genes and CDR3, sequences were annotated against IMGT germline references using PyIR, a Python wrapper for IgBLAST v1.9. Reads were filtered out if the reads had weak V/J assignments (E-value above 1e-6), no CDR3, stop codons, out-of-frame junctions, or ambiguous translated residues. V3J clonotypes were defined by identical inferred V gene, J gene, and CDR3 amino acid sequence. Percentage overlap between repertoires was computed as shared unique clonotypes divided by the size of the smaller repertoire. Repertoire richness was assessed with RTK rarefaction, the Chao1 estimator, and Recon v2.1 estimates of unobserved clonotypes. TCRdb retrieved this table from immuneACCESS and kept in-frame rearrangements only. Not all clones are present; in checked studies, unresolved V genes account for under half, and no reason is known for the remainder. V, J and clone size are those of that table, while D and trimming were read from the DNA. The sample includes more than 450,000 clones, with 60% to 85% observed a single time. Clones ranked in the top ten supply 10% to 15% of the sample.

The data originate from a study of shared clonotypes between healthy human individuals (TCRdb year 2020). Regarding the study in general: A few men and two women, aged 18 to 49 years, made up the cohort. Blood TCR repertoires of about five healthy adults were deeply sequenced to estimate repertoire size and the extent of clonotype sharing between individuals. Different laboratories and diverse techniques were used to prepare libraries and sequence TCR repertoires, to increase sequencing depth and limit assay-specific biases. Between about 0.8 and 9.5 billion PBMCs per donor were obtained by leukapheresis.

From cysteine to phenylalanine, the CDR3 is 17 amino acids long. Kept here is only the CDR3 DNA, which spans 51 bases and is read in frame from base 1. Sequences MDHEN (CDR1) and SYDVKM (CDR2) are obtained from the germline V gene. Trimmed from V: 5 bases; trimmed from J: 3 bases; junction bases lacking a gene match: 9. Donors were healthy HIV-negative adults with no recently reported acute infections or vaccinations. Every donor was a Caucasian adult residing in Nashville, Tennessee, USA. For unsorted samples, tens of millions of PBMCs were counted, and genomic DNA was extracted using the QIAamp DNA Blood Mini kit. After blood collection by leukapheresis, PBMCs were isolated using Ficoll-Histopaque density gradient centrifugation and then cryopreserved in the vapor phase of liquid nitrogen. The paper's findings and limits, for the study overall: Sampling was limited to blood, and TCR repertoires in tissue likely differ from TCR repertoires in blood. The genetic and exposure-history diversity represented was limited by the small number of donors. Pairwise subsampling led to the expectation that sequencing depth would affect the degree of clonotype sharing among donors.

This sequence uses TRBV28 and TRBJ2-3, with TRBD2 matching 12 junction bases. Source material: PBMCs. The clonotype comes from a woman aged 35 to 49 in good health. Some clones in this sample may be carry-over from other donors' samples. This receptor has the CDR3 CASSLRLAGDGTDTQYF. The DNA reads TGTGCCAGCAGTCTCCGACTAGCGGGAGATGGAACAGATACGCAGTATTTT.